This T cell receptor (beta chain) stems from a study of PD-1 blockade in classical Hodgkin lymphoma. Trimming took off 1 base at V and 4 bases at J, with 5 bases between the two ends. The CDR3 is 13 amino acids. CDR1 MNHEY and CDR2 SMNVEV come from the germline V gene (reference sequence). Indicated time point: cycle 4 day 1 (C4D1), after five to seven weeks of nivolumab. In every patient, relapse followed autologous stem cell transplantation, while exposure to brentuximab vedotin differed. Study results and caveats: Excluded were patients who started nivolumab under 1 year after ASCT, a group that had lower diversity. Compared with healthy donors, newly diagnosed patients reportedly showed lower baseline TCR diversity. Patients with a complete response exhibited baseline diversity comparable to newly diagnosed patients.

This clone came up a few times. Its antigen is unidentified. Some clones are missing from TCRdb's copy, which holds only in-frame ones; the method was immunoSEQ multiplex PCR. The sample lists approximately 44,000 clones, around 69% occurring once. The rearrangement uses TRBV27 and TRBJ1-5; D gene ambiguous. Sequences were derived from peripheral blood mononuclear cells (PBMCs), sampled before the fourth cycle of nivolumab. The receptor was derived from a human donor with classical Hodgkin lymphoma. The CDR3 bases are TGTGCCAGCAGTTTATTGGTAAATCAGCCCCAGCATTTT. Its translation: CASSLLVNQPQHF.